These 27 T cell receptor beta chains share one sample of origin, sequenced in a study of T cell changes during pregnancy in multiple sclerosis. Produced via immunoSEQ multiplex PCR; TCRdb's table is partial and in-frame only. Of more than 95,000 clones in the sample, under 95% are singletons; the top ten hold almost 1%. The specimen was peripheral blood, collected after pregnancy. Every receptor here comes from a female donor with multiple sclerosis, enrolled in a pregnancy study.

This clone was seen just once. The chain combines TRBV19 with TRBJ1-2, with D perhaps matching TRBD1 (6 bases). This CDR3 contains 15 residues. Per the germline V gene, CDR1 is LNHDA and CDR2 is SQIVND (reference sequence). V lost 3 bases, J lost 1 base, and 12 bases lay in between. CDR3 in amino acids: CASSIGQRRNYGYTF. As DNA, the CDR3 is TGTGCCAGTAGTATCGGACAGCGACGTAACTATGGCTACACCTTC.

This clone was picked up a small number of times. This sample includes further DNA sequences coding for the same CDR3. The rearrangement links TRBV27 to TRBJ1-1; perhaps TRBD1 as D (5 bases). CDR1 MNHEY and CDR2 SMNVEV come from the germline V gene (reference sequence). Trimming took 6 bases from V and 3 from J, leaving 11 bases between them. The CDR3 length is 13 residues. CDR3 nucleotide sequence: TGTGCCAGCAGCGCAGGGTCTTACACTGAAGCTTTCTTT. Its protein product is CASSAGSYTEAFF.

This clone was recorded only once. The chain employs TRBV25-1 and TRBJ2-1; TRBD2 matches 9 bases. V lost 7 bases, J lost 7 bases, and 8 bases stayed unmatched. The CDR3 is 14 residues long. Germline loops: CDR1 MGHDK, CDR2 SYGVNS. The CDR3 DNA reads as TGTGCCAGCACCAAAAGCGGGAGGCCGAATGAGCAGTTCTTC. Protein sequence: CASTKSGRPNEQFF.

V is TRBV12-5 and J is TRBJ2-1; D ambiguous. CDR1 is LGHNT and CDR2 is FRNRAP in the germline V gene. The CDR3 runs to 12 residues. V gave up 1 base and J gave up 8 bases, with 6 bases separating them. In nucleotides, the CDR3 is TGTGCTAGTGGTTTGGACTCCTATGAGCAGTTCTTC. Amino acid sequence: CASGLDSYEQFF.

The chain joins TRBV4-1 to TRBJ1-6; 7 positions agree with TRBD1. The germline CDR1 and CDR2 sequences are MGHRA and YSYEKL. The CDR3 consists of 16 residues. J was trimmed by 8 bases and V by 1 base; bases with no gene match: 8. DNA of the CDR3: TGCGCCAGCAGCCAAGTAAGCAGGGGGTGGGATTCACCCCTCCACTTT. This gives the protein CASSQVSRGWDSPLHF.

This CDR3 is CASSLQRDRANYEQYF. CDR3 bases: TGTGCCAGCAGCTTACAGCGGGACAGGGCCAACTACGAGCAGTACTTC. V gene TRBV7-8 combines with J gene TRBJ2-7, with 9 bases that match TRBD1. Germline CDR1 and CDR2: SGHVS and FQNEAQ. The ends lost 2 bases at V and 3 bases at J; junction bases unmatched: 8. CDR3 length: 16 amino acids.

The CDR3 DNA follows: TGTGCCAGCAGTGAAGACAGTGTCTATGAGCCCCAGCATTTT. Its translation is CASSEDSVYEPQHF. V usage is TRBV2 and J usage is TRBJ1-5; D ambiguous. Looked up from germline, CDR1 is SNHLY and CDR2 is FYNNEI. Trimming pared 1 base from V and 8 bases from J, leaving 12 bases between. There are 14 residues in the CDR3.

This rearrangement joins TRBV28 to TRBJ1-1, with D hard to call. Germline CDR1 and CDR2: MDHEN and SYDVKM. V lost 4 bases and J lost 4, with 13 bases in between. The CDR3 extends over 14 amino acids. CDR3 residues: CASSYSGFGTEAFF. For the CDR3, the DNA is TGTGCCAGCAGTTACTCGGGGTTCGGCACTGAAGCTTTCTTT.

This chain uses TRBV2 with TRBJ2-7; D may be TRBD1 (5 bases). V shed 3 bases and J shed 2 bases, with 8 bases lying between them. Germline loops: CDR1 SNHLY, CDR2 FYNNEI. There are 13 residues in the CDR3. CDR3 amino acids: CASSDTGPYEQYF. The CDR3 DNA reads TGTGCCAGCAGTGACACAGGTCCCTACGAGCAGTACTTC.

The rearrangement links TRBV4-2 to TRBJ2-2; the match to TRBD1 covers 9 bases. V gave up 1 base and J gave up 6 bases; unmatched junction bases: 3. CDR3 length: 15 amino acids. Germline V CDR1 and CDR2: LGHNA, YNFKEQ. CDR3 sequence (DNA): TGTGCCAGCAGCCAAGGCACAGGGGGCTCCGGGGAGCTGTTTTTT. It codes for CASSQGTGGSGELFF.

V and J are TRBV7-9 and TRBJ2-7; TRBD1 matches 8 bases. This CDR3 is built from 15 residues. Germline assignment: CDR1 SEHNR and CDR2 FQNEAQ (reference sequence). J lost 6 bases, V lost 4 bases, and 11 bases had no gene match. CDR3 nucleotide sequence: TGTGCCAGCAGCTCCCAGGGGGGACAGGTCGGCGAGCAGTACTTC. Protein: CASSSQGGQVGEQYF.

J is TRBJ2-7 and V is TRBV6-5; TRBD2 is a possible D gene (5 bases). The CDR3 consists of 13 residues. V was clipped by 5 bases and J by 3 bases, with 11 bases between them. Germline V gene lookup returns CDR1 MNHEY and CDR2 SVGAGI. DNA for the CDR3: TGTGCCAGCAGTGCCCTCGGGGTCTACGAGCAGTACTTC. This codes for CASSALGVYEQYF.

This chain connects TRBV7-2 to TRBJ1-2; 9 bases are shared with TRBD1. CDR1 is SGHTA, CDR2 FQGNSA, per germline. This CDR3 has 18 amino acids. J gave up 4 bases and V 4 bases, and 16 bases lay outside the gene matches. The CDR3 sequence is CASSSSGTGLTFAYGYTF. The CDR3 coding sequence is TGTGCCAGCAGCTCGTCCGGGACAGGGCTAACTTTCGCCTATGGCTACACCTTC.

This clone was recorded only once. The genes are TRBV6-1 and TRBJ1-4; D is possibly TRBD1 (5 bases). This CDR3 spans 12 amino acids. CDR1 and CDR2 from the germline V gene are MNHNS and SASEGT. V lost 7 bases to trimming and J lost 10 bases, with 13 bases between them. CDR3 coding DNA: TGTGCCAGCACAATGGGGCAGTTAAAACTGTTTTTT. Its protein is CASTMGQLKLFF.

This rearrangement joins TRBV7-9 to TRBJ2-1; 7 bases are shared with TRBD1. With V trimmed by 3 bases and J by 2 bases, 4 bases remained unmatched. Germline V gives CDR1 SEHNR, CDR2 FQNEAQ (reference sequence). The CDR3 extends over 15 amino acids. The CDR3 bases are TGTGCCAGCAGCTTCGCCGACAGGGCCTACAATGAGCAGTTCTTC. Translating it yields CASSFADRAYNEQFF.

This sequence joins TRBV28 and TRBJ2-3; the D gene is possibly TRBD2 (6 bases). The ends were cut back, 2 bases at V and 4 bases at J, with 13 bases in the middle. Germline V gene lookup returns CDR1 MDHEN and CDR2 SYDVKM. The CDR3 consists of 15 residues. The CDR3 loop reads CASSLRASAADTQYF. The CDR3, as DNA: TGTGCCAGCAGTTTAAGGGCTAGCGCAGCAGATACGCAGTATTTT.

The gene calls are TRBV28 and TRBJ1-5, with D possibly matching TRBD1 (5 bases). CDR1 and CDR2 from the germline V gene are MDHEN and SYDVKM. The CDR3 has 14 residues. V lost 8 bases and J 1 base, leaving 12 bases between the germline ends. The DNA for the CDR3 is TGTGCCAGCGGCGGACACCCGAGCAATCAGCCCCAGCATTTT. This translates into CASGGHPSNQPQHF.

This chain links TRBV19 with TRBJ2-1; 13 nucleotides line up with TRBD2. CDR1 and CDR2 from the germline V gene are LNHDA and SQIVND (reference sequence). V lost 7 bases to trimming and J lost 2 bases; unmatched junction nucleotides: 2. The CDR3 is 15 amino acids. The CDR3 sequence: CASTLAGGAYNEQFF. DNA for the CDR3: TGTGCCAGTACACTAGCGGGAGGGGCCTACAATGAGCAGTTCTTC.

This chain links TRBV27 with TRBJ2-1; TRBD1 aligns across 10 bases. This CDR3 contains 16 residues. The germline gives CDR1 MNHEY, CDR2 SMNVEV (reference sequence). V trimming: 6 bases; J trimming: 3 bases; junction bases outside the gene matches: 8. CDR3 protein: CASSYTGQGGYNEQFF. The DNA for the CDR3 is TGTGCCAGCAGCTACACTGGACAGGGGGGCTACAATGAGCAGTTCTTC.

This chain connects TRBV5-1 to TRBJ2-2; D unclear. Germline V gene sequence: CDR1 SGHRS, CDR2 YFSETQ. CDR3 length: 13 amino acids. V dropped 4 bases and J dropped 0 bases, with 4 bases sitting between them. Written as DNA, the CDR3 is TGCGCCAGCAGCCAAACGAACACCGGGGAGCTGTTTTTT. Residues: CASSQTNTGELFF.

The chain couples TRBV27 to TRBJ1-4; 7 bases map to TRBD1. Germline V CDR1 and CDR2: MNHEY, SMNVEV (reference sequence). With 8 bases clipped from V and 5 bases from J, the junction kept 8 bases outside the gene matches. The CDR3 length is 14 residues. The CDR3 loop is CASGVRDRNEKLFF. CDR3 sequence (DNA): TGTGCCAGCGGCGTCCGGGACAGAAATGAAAAACTGTTTTTT.

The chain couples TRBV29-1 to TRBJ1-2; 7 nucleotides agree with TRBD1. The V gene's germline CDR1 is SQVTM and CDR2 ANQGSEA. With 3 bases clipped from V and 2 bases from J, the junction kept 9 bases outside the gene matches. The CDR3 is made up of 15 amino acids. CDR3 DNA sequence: TGCAGCGTTGATAAAGGGACAGAATTAAACTATGGCTACACCTTC. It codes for CSVDKGTELNYGYTF.

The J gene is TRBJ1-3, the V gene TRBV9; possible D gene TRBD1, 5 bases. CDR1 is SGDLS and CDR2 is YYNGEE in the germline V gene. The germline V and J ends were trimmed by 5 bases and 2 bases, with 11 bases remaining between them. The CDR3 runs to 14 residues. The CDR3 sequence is CASSEGHAGNTIYF. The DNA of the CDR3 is TGTGCCAGCAGTGAAGGACATGCTGGAAACACCATATATTTT. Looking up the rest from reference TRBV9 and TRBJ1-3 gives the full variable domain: DSGVTQTPKHLITATGQRVTLRCSPRSGDLSVYWYQQSLDQGLQFLIQYYNGEERAKGNILERFSAQQFPDLHSELNLSSLELGDSALYFCASSEGHAGNTIYFGEGSWLTVV.

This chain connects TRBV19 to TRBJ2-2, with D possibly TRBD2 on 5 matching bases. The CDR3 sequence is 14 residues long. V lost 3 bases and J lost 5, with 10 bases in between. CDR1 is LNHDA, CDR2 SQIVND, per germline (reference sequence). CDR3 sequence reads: CASSMGSWTGELFF. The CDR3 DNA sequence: TGTGCCAGTAGTATGGGGAGTTGGACCGGGGAGCTGTTTTTT. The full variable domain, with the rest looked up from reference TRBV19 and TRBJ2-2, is DGGITQSPKYLFRKEGQNVTLSCEQNLNHDAMYWYRQDPGQGLRLIYYSQIVNDFQKGDIAEGYSVSREKKESFPLTVTSAQKNPTAFYLCASSMGSWTGELFFGEGSRLTVL.

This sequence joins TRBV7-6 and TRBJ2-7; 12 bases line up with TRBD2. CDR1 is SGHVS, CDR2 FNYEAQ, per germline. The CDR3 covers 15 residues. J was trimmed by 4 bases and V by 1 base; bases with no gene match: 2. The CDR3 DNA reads TGTGCCAGCAGCTTAGGGACTAGCGGGATTTACGAGCAGTACTTC. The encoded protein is CASSLGTSGIYEQYF.

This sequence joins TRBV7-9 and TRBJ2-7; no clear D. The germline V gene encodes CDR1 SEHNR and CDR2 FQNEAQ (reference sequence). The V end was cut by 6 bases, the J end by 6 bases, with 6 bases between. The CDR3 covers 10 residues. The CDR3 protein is CASSGSEQYF. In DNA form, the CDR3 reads TGTGCCAGCAGTGGTAGCGAGCAGTACTTC.

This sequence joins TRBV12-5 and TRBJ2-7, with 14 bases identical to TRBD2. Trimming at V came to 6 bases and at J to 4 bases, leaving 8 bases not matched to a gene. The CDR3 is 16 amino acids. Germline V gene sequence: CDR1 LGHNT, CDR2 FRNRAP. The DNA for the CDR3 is TGTGCTAGTGGCCGAGGACTAGCGGGAGGTGGGTACGAGCAGTACTTC. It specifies CASGRGLAGGGYEQYF. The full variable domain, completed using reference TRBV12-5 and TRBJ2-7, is DARVTQTPRHKVTEMGQEVTMRCQPILGHNTVFWYRQTMMQGLELLAYFRNRAPLDDSGMPKDRFSAEMPDATLATLKIQPSEPRDSAVYFCASGRGLAGGGYEQYFGPGTRLTVT.